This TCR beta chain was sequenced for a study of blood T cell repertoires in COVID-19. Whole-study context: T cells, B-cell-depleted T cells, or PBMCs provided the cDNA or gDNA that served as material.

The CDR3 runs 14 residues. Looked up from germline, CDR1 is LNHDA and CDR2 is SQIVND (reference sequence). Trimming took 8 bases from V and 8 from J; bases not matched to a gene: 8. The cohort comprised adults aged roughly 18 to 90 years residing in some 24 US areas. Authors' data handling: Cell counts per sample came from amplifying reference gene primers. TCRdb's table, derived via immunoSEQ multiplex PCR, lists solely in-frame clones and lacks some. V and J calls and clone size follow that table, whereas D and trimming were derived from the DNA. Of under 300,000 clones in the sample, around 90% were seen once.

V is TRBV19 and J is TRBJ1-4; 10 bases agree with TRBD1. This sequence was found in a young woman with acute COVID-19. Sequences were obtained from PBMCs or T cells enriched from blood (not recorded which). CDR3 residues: CASALGTGVEKLFF. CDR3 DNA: TGTGCCAGTGCACTAGGGACAGGGGTCGAAAAACTGTTTTTT.